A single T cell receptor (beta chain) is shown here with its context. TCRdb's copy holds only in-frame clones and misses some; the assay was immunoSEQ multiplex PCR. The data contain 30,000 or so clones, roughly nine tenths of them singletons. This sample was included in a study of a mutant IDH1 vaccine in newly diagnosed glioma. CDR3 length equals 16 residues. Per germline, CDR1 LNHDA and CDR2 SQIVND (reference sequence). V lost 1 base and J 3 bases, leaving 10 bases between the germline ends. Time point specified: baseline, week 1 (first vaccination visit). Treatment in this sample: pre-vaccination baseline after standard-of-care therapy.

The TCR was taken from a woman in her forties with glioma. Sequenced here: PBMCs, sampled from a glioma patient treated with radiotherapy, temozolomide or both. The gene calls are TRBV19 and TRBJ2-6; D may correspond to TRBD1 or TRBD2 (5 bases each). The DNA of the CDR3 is TGTGCCAGTAGTATAGTCCCAGGGAGTGGGGCCAACGTCCTGACTTTC. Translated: CASSIVPGSGANVLTF.